This T cell receptor (beta chain) was identified during a study of regulatory T cells in long-lasting Graves disease. The CDR3 is 17 amino acids. The J segment lost 3 bases and the V segment lost 4 bases, leaving 12 bases of the junction unmatched. The germline CDR1 and CDR2 sequences are MDHEN and SYDVKM. This clonotype was recorded many times. Through Arm-PCR of CDR3 regions and iRepertoire HTBI primers, TCR beta libraries were built. Methods used by the authors: The study identified under 80 TRBV and 13 to 15 TRBJ segments across samples. TCRdb processed the multiplex PCR reads anew with MiXCR; each CDR3 protein has one entry. V and J calls and clone size were set by TCRdb, not the authors. The table shows 400,000 to 500,000 distinct CDR3 sequences, with around 20% occurring only once. Time point meaning: persistent/refractory GD, antithyroid drugs over 5 years with positive TRAb. The TCR library was made from RNA that had been extracted from PBMCs in TRIzol. Guidelines of the American Thyroid Association were used to diagnose Graves' disease.

Sequences were derived from peripheral blood mononuclear cells (PBMCs), sampled when the disease was refractory, from a patient treated with antithyroid drugs. This sequence was found in a female donor with Graves disease. V is TRBV28 and J is TRBJ2-7; 10 bases are a match to TRBD2. The CDR3 DNA sequence: TGTGCCAGCAGTTGGCCGCCGCGCGCTAGCGGGAGCTACGAGCAGTACTTC. This gives the protein CASSWPPRASGSYEQYF. The full variable domain, its missing parts supplied by reference TRBV28 and TRBJ2-7, is DVKVTQSSRYLVKRTGEKVFLECVQDMDHENMFWYRQDPGLGLRLIYFSYDVKMKEKGDIPEGYSVSREKKERFSLILESASTNQTSMYLCASSWPPRASGSYEQYFGPGTRLTVT.